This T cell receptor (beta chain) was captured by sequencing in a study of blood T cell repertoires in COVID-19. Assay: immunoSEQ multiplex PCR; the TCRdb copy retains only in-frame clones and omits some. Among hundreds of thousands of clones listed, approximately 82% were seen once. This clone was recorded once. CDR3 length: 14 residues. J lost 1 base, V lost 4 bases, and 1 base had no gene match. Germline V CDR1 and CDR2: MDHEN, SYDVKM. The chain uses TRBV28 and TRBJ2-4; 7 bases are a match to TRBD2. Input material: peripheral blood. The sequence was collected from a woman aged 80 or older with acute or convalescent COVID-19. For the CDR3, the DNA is TGTGCCAGCAGTTCGGGAGGTGCCAAAAACATTCAGTACTTC. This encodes CASSSGGAKNIQYF. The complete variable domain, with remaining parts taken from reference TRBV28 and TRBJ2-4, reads DVKVTQSSRYLVKRTGEKVFLECVQDMDHENMFWYRQDPGLGLRLIYFSYDVKMKEKGDIPEGYSVSREKKERFSLILESASTNQTSMYLCASSSGGAKNIQYFGAGTRLSVL.